This T cell receptor beta chain comes out of a study of shared clonotypes between healthy human individuals (dated by TCRdb to the early 2020s). About the investigation overall: The cohort comprised two women and a few men aged 18 to 49 years. Per donor, three plates each were used for CD4 naive and CD4 memory, two for CD8 naive, and one for CD8 memory. Blood TCR repertoires of roughly five healthy adults were deeply sequenced to estimate repertoire size and the extent of clonotype sharing between individuals. Different laboratories and diverse techniques were used to prepare libraries and sequence TCR repertoires, to increase sequencing depth and limit assay-specific biases. Per donor, leukapheresis produced somewhere between about 0.8 and 9 billion PBMCs.

CD8 naive samples consisted of CD45RO-negative cells that were positively selected for CCR7, yielding a CD45RA+CCR7+ population without TemRA cells. The donors were healthy, HIV-negative adults with no recently reported acute infections or vaccinations. Only Caucasian adults living in Nashville, Tennessee, USA were represented among the donors. Blood was collected by leukapheresis, and PBMCs were isolated by Ficoll-Histopaque density gradient centrifugation and then cryopreserved in liquid nitrogen vapor phase. Analytical flow cytometry was used to check the purity and quantity of each magnetically sorted T cell population. Each sorted fraction had its genomic DNA isolated and then quantified by UV absorbance on a Nanodrop 2000c. From the germline V gene, CDR1 is MDHEN and CDR2 is SYDVKM. The junction shows trimming of 5 bases on V and 10 bases on J, plus 17 bases between the germline ends. Its CDR3 holds 13 amino acids, cysteine through phenylalanine. Just the 39-base CDR3 DNA is kept, in frame starting at base 1.

A remark on this clone: What this receptor recognizes is not known. Qualities for individual bases were not recorded, and no much larger clone is one base off.

Using the deep immunoSEQ assay, TCR CDR3 regions were amplified from genomic DNA by multiplex PCR. Extracted genomic DNA from each cell subset was distributed evenly across all wells of several immunoSEQ 96-well plates, and each plate was treated as a replicate. For sorted subsets, each replicate PCR was loaded with roughly 0.2 ug genomic DNA, equivalent to 32,000 or so T cell genomes. Purified libraries were measured with a Qubit 3.0 fluorometer, size-checked on a Bioanalyzer 2100, and measured again with the KAPA Library Quantification kit. A separate single-read 150-cycle Illumina NextSeq 550 flow cell was used to sequence each immunoSEQ 96-well plate. On the study's bioinformatics: Because the immunoSEQ output included only junctional sequences and no quality scores, the filtering could not be the same as the filtering used for full-length reads. Sequences were annotated with PyIR, a Python wrapper for IgBLAST v1.9, and V/J genes and CDR3 were assigned using IMGT germline references. Reads with weak V/J assignments (E-value above 1e-6), missing CDR3, stop codons, out-of-frame junctions, or ambiguous translated residues were removed. V3J clonotypes were defined as sequences sharing an identical inferred V gene, J gene, and CDR3 amino acid sequence. Percentage overlap between repertoires was computed as shared unique clonotypes divided by the size of the smaller repertoire. RTK rarefaction, the Chao1 estimator, and Recon v2.1 estimates of unobserved clonotypes were used to assess repertoire richness. For all TCRbeta clonotypes obtained by the gDNA method from a few donors, generation probabilities were computed with OLGA. TCRdb's version of the immuneACCESS table is confined to in-frame rearrangements and falls short of the full clone set. An unresolved V gene accounts for under half of the shortfall where checked; the remainder is of unknown origin. For V, J and clone size, that table is used; D and trimming come from the DNA. This sample lists millions of clones; around 93% were detected once. The ten largest make up 1.7% of the sample.

Beyond this particular receptor, the publication reports: Because the study included only a small number of donors, the genetic and exposure-history diversity represented was limited. Only blood was sampled, and tissue TCR repertoires likely differ from those in blood. Even with the large sequencing depth, rarefaction of the sorted-subset datasets indicated that sequencing was incomplete. Estimated clonotype richness was generally larger for naive than for memory subsets. Pairwise subsampling indicated that sequencing depth was expected to affect the degree of clonotype sharing among donors. Higher generation probabilities were observed for clonotypes shared by all four sorted-subset donors than for non-shared clonotypes. Sharing across several donors was observed for about 4.8% of naive CD4, about 3.2% of naive CD8, 2% to 2.5% of memory CD4, and about 0.4% of memory CD8 clonotypes.

Sequenced material: naive CD8+ T cells from PBMCs. According to the study, the label for this sample's cell subset or site signals: CD45RA+CCR7+. Rearrangement joined TRBV28 to TRBJ1-1, with the D gene call left open. This TCR came from a man in his late teens or twenties in good health. Some clones in this sample may be carry-over from other donors' samples. CDR3 region: CASSPPGYRPAFF. DNA sequence: TGTGCCAGCAGTCCACCGGGGTATCGTCCAGCTTTCTTT.